The TCR beta chain described here comes from a study of response to subunit inactivated influenza vaccine. This clonotype showed up just a few times. V shed 5 bases and J 8 bases; nucleotides not matched to a gene: 18. Per the germline V gene, CDR1 is DFQATT and CDR2 is SNEGSKA (reference sequence). This CDR3 contains 16 residues. TCRdb recomputed calls from the RT-PCR reads with MiXCR, one row per CDR3 protein. Altogether about 180,000 distinct CDR3 sequences are present, approximately 8.7% being singletons, with the ten largest covering about a tenth. This specimen was non-naive T cells sorted from PBMCs, taken on the day of vaccination. The sequence derives from a middle-aged man who received an inactivated influenza vaccine. This chain connects TRBV20-1 to TRBJ1-5, with 7 bases that match TRBD1. The CDR3 spells CSALRPGDSPLKPQHF. Here the CDR3 DNA reads TGCAGTGCTCTTCGACCGGGGGACAGTCCCTTGAAGCCCCAGCATTTT.